The 27 T cell receptor beta chains below come from one sample, sequenced in a study of T cells in localized non-small cell lung cancer. Libraries were prepared by immunoSEQ multiplex PCR; TCRdb keeps only in-frame clonotypes and omits some of them. The sample contains tens of thousands of clones, around 84% of which appear only once. Material: peripheral blood, obtained before any cancer treatment. The receptors originated from a female donor over 55 with stage I lung adenocarcinoma.

This chain uses TRBV30 with TRBJ1-2; D not certain. The CDR3 has 13 residues. V was cut by 5 bases and J by 12 bases, with 22 bases left in between. The germline V gene encodes CDR1 GTSNPN and CDR2 SVGIG (reference sequence). CDR3 sequence reads: CAWQTPAARHDTF. CDR3 DNA: TGTGCCTGGCAAACCCCGGCAGCGAGGCATGACACCTTC.

This sequence joins TRBV4-2 and TRBJ2-7; TRBD1 matches at 7 bases. V lost 4 bases, J lost 3 bases, and 9 bases stayed unmatched. The germline CDR1 and CDR2 sequences are LGHNA and YNFKEQ. The CDR3 consists of 15 residues. The CDR3 loop is CASSRQTGIFYEQYF. Written as DNA, the CDR3 is TGTGCCAGCAGCCGGCAGACAGGGATTTTCTACGAGCAGTACTTC.

The CDR3, as DNA: TGTGCCAGCAGCTCCGGACTAGCGGGAGGGCATAATGAGCAGTTCTTC. It encodes CASSSGLAGGHNEQFF. The rearrangement joins TRBV5-8 to TRBJ2-1, with TRBD2 matching 15 bases. CDR3 length: 16 amino acids. V shed 3 bases, J shed 7 bases, and the junction held 5 bases outside the gene matches. In germline, CDR1 is SGHTS, CDR2 YDEGEE.

V gene TRBV19 combines with J gene TRBJ1-3, with a tentative D call TRBD1 (5 bases). Germline CDR1 is LNHDA and CDR2 is SQIVND (reference sequence). V shed 0 bases and J shed 0 bases, with 9 bases lying between them. This CDR3 has 16 residues. Written as DNA, the CDR3 is TGTGCCAGTAGTATAGAGGGACCGAGCTCTGGAAACACCATATATTTT. Amino acid sequence: CASSIEGPSSGNTIYF.

The chain uses TRBV12-5 and TRBJ1-2; TRBD1 agrees at 7 bases. The CDR3 has 12 residues. V dropped 7 bases and J dropped 8; count of bases not matched to a gene: 7. The germline gives CDR1 LGHNT, CDR2 FRNRAP. The DNA for the CDR3 is TGTGCTAGTGAACGGACAGGATACGGCTACACCTTC. Its translation is CASERTGYGYTF.

On this clone: A much larger clone lies a single base off, so this may be a read error. V gene TRBV5-4 combines with J gene TRBJ2-2; no definite D call. The length of the CDR3 is 14 residues. Germline V lookup: CDR1 SGHNT, CDR2 YYREEE (reference sequence). V lost 2 bases to trimming and J lost 7 bases, with 12 bases between them. CDR3 sequence: CASSLGPIIGELFF. CDR3 coding DNA: TGTGCCAGCAGCTTAGGACCTATCATCGGGGAGCTGTTTTTT.

The genes are TRBV5-6 and TRBJ2-7; tentatively, D is TRBD2 (5 bases). Looked up from germline, CDR1 is SGHDT and CDR2 is YYEEEE. Between the trimmed V and J ends, which lost 5 bases and 7 bases, there was a span of 13 bases. The CDR3 covers 12 residues. In nucleotides, the CDR3 is TGTGCCAGCAGGTGGACTGGTTCTGAGCAGTACTTC. It translates to CASRWTGSEQYF.

This rearrangement joins TRBV11-2 to TRBJ1-4, with D maybe TRBD1 (6 bases). Germline V CDR1 and CDR2: SGHAT, FQNNGV. V lost 7 bases and J 8 bases, leaving 14 bases between the germline ends. The CDR3 is 13 residues long. The CDR3 sequence is CASIRTAGEKLFF. CDR3 bases: TGTGCCAGCATCCGGACAGCGGGCGAAAAACTGTTTTTT.

The CDR3 loop reads CSVGQTQETQYF. In nucleotides, the CDR3 is TGCAGCGTTGGACAGACCCAAGAGACCCAGTACTTC. J is TRBJ2-5 and V is TRBV29-1; possible D gene TRBD1, 5 bases. The CDR3 extends over 12 amino acids. The ends were cut back, 4 bases at V and 1 base at J, with 7 bases in the middle. From germline, CDR1 is SQVTM and CDR2 ANQGSEA.

This chain connects TRBV7-9 to TRBJ2-5; 8 bases align to TRBD2. Germline V gene data show CDR1 as SEHNR and CDR2 as FQNEAQ (reference sequence). This CDR3 region has 15 residues. With V trimmed by 3 bases and J by 4 bases, 7 bases remained unmatched. CDR3 loop: CASSLGSRGGETQYF. CDR3 coding DNA: TGTGCCAGCAGCTTGGGATCACGGGGGGGAGAGACCCAGTACTTC.

Relative to its sample, this clone is medium-sized. This rearrangement joins TRBV27 to TRBJ1-5, with D perhaps matching TRBD1 (5 bases). Trimming cost V 3 bases and J 7 bases, with 16 bases left between them. The CDR3 has 15 amino acids. Germline CDR1 MNHEY, CDR2 SMNVEV (reference sequence). This CDR3 is CASSLRGVSGQPQHF. CDR3 nucleotide sequence: TGTGCCAGCAGTTTGCGGGGGGTCTCCGGGCAGCCCCAGCATTTT.

J is TRBJ2-1 and V is TRBV15; maybe TRBD2 (5 bases). The CDR3 sequence is 17 residues long. Looked up from germline, CDR1 is LNHNV and CDR2 is YYDKDF (reference sequence). The V end was cut by 0 bases, the J end by 0 bases, with 12 bases between. The CDR3 here is CATSRDTQRSSYNEQFF. The CDR3 coding sequence is TGTGCCACCAGCAGAGACACACAGCGGAGCTCCTACAATGAGCAGTTCTTC.

The CDR3 region has the DNA TGCGCCAGCAGCCACGGGGTCAAGAGTGAGGAGCAGTACTTC. Translation: CASSHGVKSEEQYF. The chain employs TRBV4-1 and TRBJ2-7; D is perhaps TRBD2 (5 bases). In germline, CDR1 is MGHRA, CDR2 YSYEKL. V lost 3 bases and J lost 7, with 16 bases in between. The CDR3 totals 14 residues.

The V gene is TRBV2, the J gene TRBJ1-2; unclear D gene. Germline V gene lookup returns CDR1 SNHLY and CDR2 FYNNEI. The CDR3 is 15 amino acids. The V end lost 5 bases, the J end lost 5 bases, and 18 bases lay between the germline ends. CDR3 bases: TGTGCCAGCAGTCCCGACAAGGTTGGAGGGTATGGCTACACCTTC. Translating it yields CASSPDKVGGYGYTF.

The gene calls are TRBV7-2 and TRBJ2-5, with D uncertain. CDR3 length: 13 amino acids. CDR1 is SGHTA, CDR2 FQGNSA, per germline. The V gene lost 3 bases and the J gene lost 0 bases, with 5 bases spanning the gap. The CDR3 DNA reads TGTGCCAGCAGCTTCCGGTACCAAGAGACCCAGTACTTC. Its protein is CASSFRYQETQYF.

The DNA of the CDR3 is TGTGCCAGTGGGGACAGGGGAGGCACTGAAGCTTTCTTT. Translated: CASGDRGGTEAFF. The rearrangement links TRBV19 to TRBJ1-1, with TRBD1 matching 10 bases. In germline, CDR1 is LNHDA, CDR2 SQIVND (reference sequence). The trim removed 8 bases at V and 4 bases at J, leaving 4 bases unmatched. The CDR3 runs to 13 residues.

CDR3 sequence (DNA): TGTGCCAGCAGCTTAGGACTAGCGGGCCCCACCGGGGAGCTGTTTTTT. Protein: CASSLGLAGPTGELFF. The genes are TRBV11-3 and TRBJ2-2; TRBD2 agrees at 10 bases. V lost 1 base and J lost 4; bases outside the gene matches: 3. The CDR3 is 16 residues long. The germline V gene has CDR1 SGHNT and CDR2 YENEEA.

The rearrangement uses TRBV19 and TRBJ1-1; D call uncertain. The CDR3 runs 14 residues. The germline V gene has CDR1 LNHDA and CDR2 SQIVND (reference sequence). V was trimmed by 3 bases and J by 0 bases, leaving 8 bases between them. Here the CDR3 reads CASSIRPMNTEAFF. The CDR3 nucleotides are TGTGCCAGTAGTATCCGACCCATGAACACTGAAGCTTTCTTT.

CDR3 amino acids: CASSPKTGGVMTEAFF. The CDR3 DNA sequence: TGCGCCAGCAGCCCAAAGACAGGGGGAGTGATGACTGAAGCTTTCTTT. V gene TRBV5-1 combines with J gene TRBJ1-1; TRBD1 matches 9 bases. The CDR3 runs 16 residues. Trimming removed 4 bases from V and 5 bases from J; junction bases left unmatched: 12. Germline V gene lookup returns CDR1 SGHRS and CDR2 YFSETQ.

The CDR3: CASSITENTEAFF. The DNA for the CDR3 is TGTGCCAGCAGCATAACAGAGAACACTGAAGCTTTCTTT. This chain joins TRBV7-2 and TRBJ1-1; D ambiguous. Per the germline V gene, CDR1 is SGHTA and CDR2 is FQGNSA. Between the trimmed V and J ends, which lost 5 bases and 1 base, there was a span of 8 bases. This CDR3 is 13 amino acids long.

This clone was recorded a few times. V gene TRBV7-9 combines with J gene TRBJ1-5, with D hard to call. The CDR3 contains 13 residues. With 9 bases removed from V and 0 bases from J, the gap between germline ends came to 9 bases. CDR1 and CDR2 (germline): SEHNR, FQNEAQ (reference sequence). The CDR3 bases are TGTGCCAGTACCGACGGTAGCAATCAGCCCCAGCATTTT. The encoded protein is CASTDGSNQPQHF.

The CDR3 region is CATSTGQGINEKLFF. The CDR3 DNA reads as TGTGCCACCAGCACCGGACAGGGCATTAATGAAAAACTGTTTTTT. V gene TRBV15 combines with J gene TRBJ1-4; TRBD1 agrees at 8 bases. Germline values: CDR1 LNHNV, CDR2 YYDKDF (reference sequence). CDR3 length equals 15 residues. The J segment lost 4 bases and the V segment lost 4 bases, leaving 5 bases of the junction unmatched.

The chain recombines TRBV25-1 with TRBJ2-7; D is undetermined. The germline CDR1 and CDR2 sequences are MGHDK and SYGVNS. Trimming removed 11 bases from V and 0 bases from J, with 14 bases in between. The CDR3 loop spans 13 amino acids. As DNA, the CDR3 is TGTGCCGGAAGGAAAGATTGCTCCTACGAGCAGTACTTC. Translating gives CAGRKDCSYEQYF.

This sequence joins TRBV12-5 and TRBJ1-5, with a weak D call TRBD1 (6 bases). CDR1 is LGHNT, CDR2 FRNRAP, per germline. Trimming stripped 6 bases from V and 4 bases from J, with 22 bases between. The CDR3 contains 17 residues. CDR3 residues: CASGQTGTTDINQPQHF. The CDR3 DNA is TGTGCTAGTGGCCAAACCGGGACAACGGATATTAATCAGCCCCAGCATTTT.

This clone came up a few times. The rearrangement joins TRBV7-2 to TRBJ1-1, with TRBD1 as a possible D gene (6 bases). Trimming stripped 4 bases from V and 4 bases from J, with 13 bases between. The CDR3 covers 14 residues. Germline V gene data show CDR1 as SGHTA and CDR2 as FQGNSA. CDR3 loop: CASSSQGFGTEAFF. The CDR3 nucleotides read TGTGCCAGCAGCTCACAGGGCTTTGGCACTGAAGCTTTCTTT.

Here the CDR3 reads CASSLSVPGHHQETQYF. The CDR3 coding sequence is TGTGCCAGCAGCCTTTCTGTCCCGGGACACCACCAAGAGACCCAGTACTTC. V usage is TRBV9 and J usage is TRBJ2-5, with D possibly matching TRBD1 (6 bases). Germline V gene lookup returns CDR1 SGDLS and CDR2 YYNGEE. The CDR3 runs to 17 residues. V lost 4 bases, J lost 0 bases, and 19 bases lay in between.

The V call is TRBV18, the J call TRBJ1-3; TRBD1 might be the D (6 bases). The germline V and J ends were trimmed by 0 bases and 8 bases, with 14 bases remaining between them. CDR1 and CDR2 from the germline V gene are KGHSH and LQKENI. CDR3 length: 15 amino acids. The CDR3, as DNA: TGTGCCAGCTCACCACCGACAGGATCCCTGGACACCATATATTTT. Its translation is CASSPPTGSLDTIYF.